Below are 32 T cell receptor beta chains sequenced from a single sample in a study of blood T cell repertoires in COVID-19 (dated by TCRdb to 2018 to 2021). The library was obtained by the immunoSEQ multiplex PCR assay. This is the immuneACCESS table as TCRdb keeps it, with only in-frame sequences that have V and J called. A part of the clones is gone; compared with another copy, unresolved V genes explain less than half, and the rest is unexplained. This sample holds more than 140,000 clones; around 83% were observed only once. The top ten constitute 1.6% of the sample. The sample taken for sequencing was peripheral blood. These receptors were taken from a human donor in a cohort sampled during active COVID-19.

V is TRBV7-9 and J is TRBJ1-1; 9 nucleotides line up with TRBD1. After removal of 7 bases from V and 1 base from J, the junction contained 16 bases not matched to a gene. Per germline, CDR1 SEHNR and CDR2 FQNEAQ (reference sequence). CDR3 length: 18 residues. The CDR3 region is CASILLGQGDGANTEAFF. In DNA form, the CDR3 reads TGTGCCAGCATCCTCCTGGGACAGGGTGATGGGGCGAACACTGAAGCTTTCTTT.

The J gene is TRBJ2-7, the V gene TRBV20-1, with 12 nucleotides matching TRBD2. V gave up 3 bases and J gave up 2 bases; unmatched junction bases: 11. CDR3 length: 17 amino acids. From germline, CDR1 is DFQATT and CDR2 SNEGSKA (reference sequence). The CDR3 DNA reads TGCAGTGCTAGTCAGCCTAGCGGGAGGGATCGGCCCTACGAGCAGTACTTC. This encodes CSASQPSGRDRPYEQYF.

The gene calls are TRBV6-1 and TRBJ2-1; D possibly corresponds to TRBD1 (6 bases). Germline V gene data show CDR1 as MNHNS and CDR2 as SASEGT. V lost 3 bases to trimming and J lost 6 bases, with 9 bases between them. CDR3 length: 13 amino acids. The CDR3 DNA reads TGTGCCAGCAGTGAGGACAGAGGCAATGAGCAGTTCTTC. This encodes CASSEDRGNEQFF.

The chain couples TRBV7-8 to TRBJ2-7, with a possible D match to TRBD1 (5 bases). Trimming took off 1 base at V and 0 bases at J, with 10 bases between the two ends. The CDR3 is 15 residues long. The germline gives CDR1 SGHVS, CDR2 FQNEAQ. The CDR3 sequence is CASSLGTSFSYEQYF. CDR3 in DNA: TGTGCCAGCAGCTTAGGGACATCGTTCTCCTACGAGCAGTACTTC.

The gene calls are TRBV19 and TRBJ2-2, with a tentative D call TRBD1 (5 bases). Germline V gene data show CDR1 as LNHDA and CDR2 as SQIVND (reference sequence). V was pared by 2 bases and J by 2 bases, with 9 bases between. CDR3 length: 15 residues. The CDR3 coding sequence is TGTGCCAGTAGTATATCACAGGTTAACACCGGGGAGCTGTTTTTT. Its translation is CASSISQVNTGELFF.

The chain uses TRBV4-1 and TRBJ2-2; 10 nucleotides line up with TRBD2. The CDR3 consists of 15 residues. V lost 5 bases and J lost 3; bases outside the gene matches: 3. Germline V gene data show CDR1 as MGHRA and CDR2 as YSYEKL. The CDR3 sequence is CASSLSGRDTGELFF. The CDR3 DNA sequence: TGCGCCAGCAGCTTAAGCGGGAGGGACACCGGGGAGCTGTTTTTT.

The rearrangement uses TRBV21-1 and TRBJ1-5; TRBD1, as called in the table, went unchecked against the DNA. TRBV21-1 is a pseudogene. This CDR3 is 17 amino acids long. CDR3 bases: TGTGCCAGCAGCAATGAGGTTAAGGGGTCTGGCAATCAGCCCCAGCATTTT. Translated: CASSNEVKGSGNQPQHF.

V gene TRBV4-2 combines with J gene TRBJ2-1, with D uncertain. V was clipped by 0 bases and J by 1 base, with 13 bases between them. Germline V gene data show CDR1 as LGHNA and CDR2 as YNFKEQ. The CDR3 has 17 amino acids. The CDR3 loop is CASSQEYRVSSYNEQFF. The CDR3 bases are TGTGCCAGCAGCCAAGAATACAGAGTGAGTTCCTACAATGAGCAGTTCTTC.

The DNA of the CDR3 is TGTGCCAGCAGCCGAGGGGACAGGAACACTGAAGCTTTCTTT. This encodes CASSRGDRNTEAFF. The chain joins TRBV3-1 (or the pseudogene TRBV3-2) to TRBJ1-1; 7 bases align to TRBD1. Trimming at V came to 4 bases and at J to 1 base, leaving 3 bases not matched to a gene. CDR3 size: 14 residues. Germline assignment: CDR1 LGHDT and CDR2 YNNKEL (reference sequence).

The chain links TRBV3-1 (or the pseudogene TRBV3-2) to TRBJ2-1; D remains unclear. The CDR3 extends over 14 amino acids. Germline V gene data show CDR1 as LGHDT and CDR2 as YNNKEL (reference sequence). Trimming took 4 bases from V and 5 from J, leaving 12 bases between them. CDR3: CASSRTSQHNEQFF. Here the CDR3 DNA reads TGTGCCAGCAGCCGAACATCCCAACACAATGAGCAGTTCTTC.

The V call is TRBV6-5, the J call TRBJ1-4; possible D gene TRBD1, 6 bases. CDR1 is MNHEY, CDR2 SVGAGI, per germline. Trimming removed 11 bases from V and 6 bases from J, with 16 bases in between. The CDR3 is 13 amino acids. CDR3 nucleotide sequence: TGTGCCGTCCACAGGGTTGCTGATGAAAAACTGTTTTTT. Protein product: CAVHRVADEKLFF.

The rearrangement uses TRBV19 and TRBJ1-1; TRBD1 might be the D (6 bases). The V gene's germline CDR1 is LNHDA and CDR2 SQIVND (reference sequence). CDR3 size: 15 residues. With 5 bases removed from V and 3 bases from J, the gap between germline ends came to 16 bases. The CDR3 protein is CASSSRQDAYTEAFF. The DNA of the CDR3 is TGTGCCAGTAGTTCAAGACAGGACGCCTACACTGAAGCTTTCTTT.

The chain couples TRBV6-5 to TRBJ1-4; 8 bases line up with TRBD1. There are 15 residues in the CDR3. The germline V gene encodes CDR1 MNHEY and CDR2 SVGAGI. V was pared by 6 bases and J by 4 bases, with 7 bases of the junction left unmatched. The CDR3 spells CASRATGAGNEKLFF. CDR3 nucleotides: TGTGCCAGCAGGGCGACAGGGGCCGGTAATGAAAAACTGTTTTTT.

The gene calls are TRBV25-1 and TRBJ2-3; TRBD2 aligns across 8 bases. Germline values: CDR1 MGHDK, CDR2 SYGVNS. With 6 bases clipped from V and 5 bases from J, the junction kept 10 bases outside the gene matches. The CDR3 length is 15 residues. In nucleotides, the CDR3 is TGTGCCAGCAGCCTGGAAGCGGGAGTAGGAGATACGCAGTATTTT. Translating gives CASSLEAGVGDTQYF.

This clone was recorded once. This chain links TRBV6-1 with TRBJ2-7; the D gene is possibly TRBD2 (5 bases). There are 14 residues in the CDR3. Trimming left V 3 bases short and J 4 bases short, with 13 bases between. Germline-derived CDR1 and CDR2 are MNHNS and SASEGT. For the CDR3, the DNA is TGTGCCAGCAGTGACGGCGGAGGAACGTACGAGCAGTACTTC. This encodes CASSDGGGTYEQYF.

This rearrangement joins TRBV10-2 to TRBJ2-1; possible D gene TRBD1, 5 bases. Germline-derived CDR1 and CDR2 are WSHSY and SAAADI. Trimming took 1 base from V and 10 from J, leaving 20 bases between them. The CDR3 totals 16 residues. CDR3 amino acids: CASSEWVRAHEAEQFF. The CDR3 DNA sequence: TGCGCCAGCAGTGAGTGGGTCAGGGCCCACGAGGCGGAGCAGTTCTTC.

The CDR3: CASSQVVGASPLHF. The CDR3 DNA follows: TGTGCCAGCAGCCAAGTAGTGGGGGCTTCACCCCTCCACTTT. This chain uses TRBV3-1 (or the pseudogene TRBV3-2) with TRBJ1-6; possible D gene TRBD1, 6 bases. The length of the CDR3 is 14 residues. The V end lost 1 base, the J end lost 9 bases, and 10 bases lay between the germline ends. Germline assignment: CDR1 LGHDT and CDR2 YNNKEL (reference sequence).

The V gene is TRBV19, the J gene TRBJ2-2; TRBD1 matches 8 bases. Germline values: CDR1 LNHDA, CDR2 SQIVND (reference sequence). CDR3 length: 14 amino acids. With V trimmed by 2 bases and J by 6 bases, 2 bases remained unmatched. CDR3 in DNA: TGTGCCAGTAGTATACAGGGGGCGCCCGGGGAGCTGTTTTTT. It yields the protein CASSIQGAPGELFF. Full variable domain (outside the CDR3, taken from reference TRBV19 and TRBJ2-2): DGGITQSPKYLFRKEGQNVTLSCEQNLNHDAMYWYRQDPGQGLRLIYYSQIVNDFQKGDIAEGYSVSREKKESFPLTVTSAQKNPTAFYLCASSIQGAPGELFFGEGSRLTVL.

V and J are TRBV5-1 and TRBJ1-2; unclear D gene. Germline CDR1 is SGHRS and CDR2 is YFSETQ. The CDR3 has 14 residues. V shed 2 bases and J shed 0 bases, with 8 bases lying between them. DNA of the CDR3: TGCGCCAGCAGCTTCGCCCAGTCTAACTATGGCTACACCTTC. This gives the protein CASSFAQSNYGYTF.

The chain has TRBV5-1 and TRBJ1-4; unclear D gene. The CDR3 is made up of 15 amino acids. Germline CDR1 is SGHRS and CDR2 is YFSETQ. With 5 bases removed from V and 10 bases from J, the gap between germline ends came to 21 bases. CDR3 DNA: TGCGCCAGCAGTCAAACCTCCGCGTTAAGCGGAAAACTGTTTTTT. This encodes CASSQTSALSGKLFF.

The chain is built from TRBV2 and TRBJ1-6, with D possibly TRBD1 on 5 matching bases. The length of the CDR3 is 17 residues. The ends were cut back, 8 bases at V and 5 bases at J, with 22 bases in the middle. Looked up from germline, CDR1 is SNHLY and CDR2 is FYNNEI. CDR3 DNA sequence: TGTGCCAGCTCCGGCAGGGTTCAGACCTCAGATAATTCACCCCTCCACTTT. Translated, it gives CASSGRVQTSDNSPLHF.

This clone has only a few counts. The V call is TRBV18, the J call TRBJ1-2, with a weak D call TRBD1 (5 bases). This CDR3 spans 15 amino acids. V was trimmed by 2 bases and J by 5 bases, leaving 15 bases between them. Germline V gives CDR1 KGHSH, CDR2 LQKENI. In nucleotides, the CDR3 is TGTGCCAGCTCACCATCCCAAGACAGAACTTATGGCTACACCTTC. As protein: CASSPSQDRTYGYTF.

The V and J genes are TRBV11-2 and TRBJ2-5; tentative D call: TRBD1 (5 bases). Germline V gene lookup returns CDR1 SGHAT and CDR2 FQNNGV. This CDR3 has 16 amino acids. The V and J ends lost 4 bases and 5 bases respectively, with 20 bases between them. As DNA, the CDR3 is TGTGCCAGCAGCTCGCAAGGACCAGGGCGCCGGGAGACCCAGTACTTC. Translation: CASSSQGPGRRETQYF. Full variable domain (outside the CDR3, taken from reference TRBV11-2 and TRBJ2-5): EAGVAQSPRYKIIEKRQSVAFWCNPISGHATLYWYQQILGQGPKLLIQFQNNGVVDDSQLPKDRFSAERLKGVDSTLKIQPAKLEDSAVYLCASSSQGPGRRETQYFGPGTRLLVL.

The chain links TRBV6-5 to TRBJ2-1; possibly TRBD1 for D (5 bases). V lost 1 base and J 9 bases, leaving 7 bases between the germline ends. Germline assignment: CDR1 MNHEY and CDR2 SVGAGI. CDR3 size: 12 residues. The CDR3 spells CASSYLRGEQFF. The CDR3 DNA follows: TGTGCCAGCAGTTACTTAAGGGGTGAGCAGTTCTTC.

The chain couples TRBV27 to TRBJ1-6; 10 bases fit TRBD1. The CDR3 covers 15 residues. In germline, CDR1 is MNHEY, CDR2 SMNVEV (reference sequence). V shed 6 bases and J 10 bases; nucleotides not matched to a gene: 9. The CDR3 region is CASSGGQGFFSPLHF. In DNA, the CDR3 is TGTGCCAGCAGCGGGGGACAGGGGTTTTTCTCACCCCTCCACTTT.

This chain links TRBV24-1 with TRBJ1-5, with D possibly matching TRBD1 (5 bases). Trimming stripped 8 bases from V and 3 bases from J, with 13 bases between. The CDR3 is 14 residues long. Germline assignment: CDR1 KGHDR and CDR2 SFDVKD. CDR3 DNA: TGTGCCACCAACCTCAGGGAACCCAATCAGCCCCAGCATTTT. Translated, it gives CATNLREPNQPQHF.

The V call is TRBV5-1, the J call TRBJ2-2, with 10 positions matching TRBD2. CDR1 is SGHRS and CDR2 is YFSETQ in the germline V gene. With 6 bases clipped from V and 2 bases from J, the junction kept 7 bases outside the gene matches. This CDR3 is 16 amino acids long. The chain's CDR3 is CASKLSGRGNTGELFF. CDR3 nucleotide sequence: TGCGCCAGCAAATTGAGCGGGAGGGGTAACACCGGGGAGCTGTTTTTT.

This clone was picked up a small number of times. The chain has TRBV7-6 and TRBJ2-7, with 10 bases aligning to TRBD1. This CDR3 has 16 residues. The V gene end was trimmed by 5 bases and the J gene end by 5 bases; junction bases not matched to a gene: 12. The germline V gene has CDR1 SGHVS and CDR2 FNYEAQ. The chain's CDR3 is CASSPRRGTGVHEQYF. Here the CDR3 DNA reads TGTGCCAGCAGCCCGCGACGAGGGACAGGGGTACACGAGCAGTACTTC.

The V gene is TRBV5-4, the J gene TRBJ1-5; unclear D gene. Trimming took 2 bases from V and 4 from J, leaving 7 bases between them. The CDR3 totals 13 residues. Per the germline V gene, CDR1 is SGHNT and CDR2 is YYREEE (reference sequence). Here the CDR3 reads CASSFGGNQPQHF. In nucleotides, the CDR3 is TGTGCCAGCAGCTTCGGCGGGAATCAGCCCCAGCATTTT. The full variable domain, in which reference TRBV5-4 and TRBJ1-5 provide the parts outside the CDR3, is ETGVTQSPTHLIKTRGQQVTLRCSSQSGHNTVSWYQQALGQGPQFIFQYYREEENGRGNFPPRFSGLQFPNYSSELNVNALELDDSALYLCASSFGGNQPQHFGDGTRLSIL.

This clone was detected only once. V gene TRBV15 combines with J gene TRBJ1-1; D remains unclear. Germline V CDR1 and CDR2: LNHNV, YYDKDF (reference sequence). The ends were cut back, 3 bases at V and 4 bases at J, with 15 bases in the middle. The CDR3 runs to 15 residues. This CDR3 reads CATSRLETGSTEAFF. DNA for the CDR3: TGTGCCACCAGCAGGTTGGAAACGGGGTCCACTGAAGCTTTCTTT.

The V call is TRBV27, the J call TRBJ2-7, with 9 bases fitting TRBD2. The germline V gene encodes CDR1 MNHEY and CDR2 SMNVEV (reference sequence). The CDR3 covers 14 residues. V trimming: 6 bases; J trimming: 3 bases; junction bases outside the gene matches: 6. The CDR3 bases are TGTGCCAGCAGGGGACTAGCACAAGTCTACGAGCAGTACTTC. Translating gives CASRGLAQVYEQYF.

The gene calls are TRBV11-1 and TRBJ1-1, with 11 bases fitting TRBD1. V shed 6 bases, J shed 1 base, and the junction held 4 bases outside the gene matches. CDR3 length equals 15 residues. Germline loops: CDR1 SGHAT, CDR2 FQDESV (reference sequence). CDR3 nucleotide sequence: TGTGCCAGCAGTTGGACAGGGGGCGCGAACACTGAAGCTTTCTTT. Residues: CASSWTGGANTEAFF.